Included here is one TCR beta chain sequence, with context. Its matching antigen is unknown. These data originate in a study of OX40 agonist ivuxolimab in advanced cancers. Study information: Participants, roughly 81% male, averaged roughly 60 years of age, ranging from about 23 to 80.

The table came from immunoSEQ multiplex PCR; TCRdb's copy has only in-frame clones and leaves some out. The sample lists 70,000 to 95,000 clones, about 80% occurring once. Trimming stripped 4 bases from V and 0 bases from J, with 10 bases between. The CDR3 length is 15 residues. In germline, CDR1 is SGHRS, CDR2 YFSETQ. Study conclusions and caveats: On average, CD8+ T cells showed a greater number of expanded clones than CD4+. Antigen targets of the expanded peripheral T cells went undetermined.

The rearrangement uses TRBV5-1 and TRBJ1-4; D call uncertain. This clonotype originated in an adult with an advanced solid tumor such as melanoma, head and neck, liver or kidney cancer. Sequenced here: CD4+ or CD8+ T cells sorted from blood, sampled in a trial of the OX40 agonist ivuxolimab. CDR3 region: CASSRGRATNEKLFF. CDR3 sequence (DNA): TGCGCCAGCAGCCGCGGGAGGGCAACTAATGAAAAACTGTTTTTT.